This T cell receptor beta chain was recorded in a study of human CD4 T cells and Enterobacteriaceae (dated by TCRdb to the early 2020s). Overall results and qualifications from the work: Ex vivo, broadly cross-reactive clonotypes were observed to appear more expanded than specific clonotypes, with about 55% of the 19 and about 60% of the roughly 35 being found within the top 5%. The reactivity of ex vivo clonotypes was inferred solely by matching the nucleotide sequences of those clonotypes to CFSE-low cultures from the same donors.

On a FACSAria III, memory CD4+ T cells were FACS-sorted to over 95% purity, defined as all CD4+ cells except CD45RA+CCR7+CD95- naive cells. Blood from healthy donors was obtained from blood donation centers in Switzerland. Total CD4+ T cells and monocytes were enriched by positive selection with CD4 and CD14 magnetic microbeads. CD8+, CD14+, CD16+, CD56+, CD19+ and CD25-bright cells were excluded before sorting. In two blood donors, total memory CD4+ T cells were sequenced directly ex vivo to assess in vivo expansion of bacteria-reactive clonotypes. Isolation of peripheral blood mononuclear cells from donor blood was performed with Ficoll-Paque Plus. In the case of this clone: Its cognate antigen has yet to be identified. Base-call qualities are not available, and no considerably larger clone is one nucleotide away.

Deep-level sequencing, with a detection sensitivity of one cell in 200,000, was applied to the ex vivo total memory CD4+ samples. The QIAamp DNA Micro Kit was used to extract genomic DNA from cell pellets, and spectrophotometry was used to check the quantity and purity of the genomic DNA. The immunoSEQ multiplex PCR assay was used to amplify the TCR Vbeta CDR3 regions. The amplicons were sequenced on the Illumina HiSeq platform. Each retrieved sequence was 87 nucleotides long and included the CDR3 region. On the study's bioinformatics: A unique productive TCR Vbeta nucleotide sequence was defined as a clonotype and was quantified by productive template frequency from ImmunoSEQ Analyzer V3.0. Expanded clonotypes were defined by a threshold at the top 5th percentile of each frequency-ranked repertoire. Repertoire overlap was calculated as Chao-Jaccard using the R package fossil and displayed by nonmetric multidimensional scaling using the R package MASS. Drawn from immuneACCESS, this table holds only the in-frame rearrangements with V and J called that TCRdb kept. Clones are partly lost; checked studies trace under half to an unresolved V gene and leave the rest unexplained. That table supplies the V and J calls and clone size; D and trimming were determined from the DNA. A total of about 29,000 clones appear in this sample, approximately 81% of them only once. The biggest ten clones account for approximately 0.95% of the sample.

From its cysteine to its phenylalanine, the CDR3 spans 13 amino acids. The entry retains the CDR3 DNA only, 39 bases that are in frame from base 1. As encoded in the germline V gene (reference sequence), CDR1 is LNHDA while CDR2 is SQIVND. V is cut by 5 bases and J by 1 base, and the space between the germline ends is 5 bases. This clonotype was obtained from a human donor in good health. The sample was memory CD4+ T cells from blood. The label giving this sample's cell subset or site can be read as: total memory CD4 T cells sorted directly ex vivo, unstimulated. The chain is made from TRBV19 and TRBJ2-2; the D gene is unclear. The DNA sequence is given as TGTGCCAGTAGTGACGGGAACACCGGGGAGCTGTTTTTT. It translates to CASSDGNTGELFF.